The entry below gives a single T cell receptor beta chain sequence along with its context. Its specificity is unknown. This entry belongs to a study of OX40 agonist ivuxolimab in advanced cancers. Whole-study context: The study enrolled dose-escalation patients with hepatocellular carcinoma, melanoma, renal cell or head and neck cancer. General observations from the study: Within 6 weeks, CD4+ and CD8+ blood T cells expanded clonally at 0.1 to 3.0 mg/kg. Expanded peripheral T cells had an undetermined antigen specificity. There were, on average, more expanded clones in CD8+ T cells than in CD4+.

The V end was cut by 4 bases, the J end by 2 bases, with 12 bases between. Germline lookup yields CDR1 SGDLS and CDR2 YYNGEE. There are 15 residues in the CDR3. The table came from immunoSEQ multiplex PCR; TCRdb's copy has only in-frame clones and leaves some out. The top ten hold around 1.1% of the sample, which has more than 75,000 clones, under 90% seen once. V is TRBV9 and J is TRBJ1-4; possibly TRBD1 for D (6 bases). This specimen was CD4+ or CD8+ T cells sorted from blood, taken in a trial of the OX40 agonist ivuxolimab. The clonotype originates from an adult with an advanced solid tumor such as melanoma, head and neck, liver or kidney cancer. The CDR3 reads CASSPQGFTNEKLFF. CDR3 DNA sequence: TGTGCCAGCAGCCCCCAGGGGTTCACTAATGAAAAACTGTTTTTT.